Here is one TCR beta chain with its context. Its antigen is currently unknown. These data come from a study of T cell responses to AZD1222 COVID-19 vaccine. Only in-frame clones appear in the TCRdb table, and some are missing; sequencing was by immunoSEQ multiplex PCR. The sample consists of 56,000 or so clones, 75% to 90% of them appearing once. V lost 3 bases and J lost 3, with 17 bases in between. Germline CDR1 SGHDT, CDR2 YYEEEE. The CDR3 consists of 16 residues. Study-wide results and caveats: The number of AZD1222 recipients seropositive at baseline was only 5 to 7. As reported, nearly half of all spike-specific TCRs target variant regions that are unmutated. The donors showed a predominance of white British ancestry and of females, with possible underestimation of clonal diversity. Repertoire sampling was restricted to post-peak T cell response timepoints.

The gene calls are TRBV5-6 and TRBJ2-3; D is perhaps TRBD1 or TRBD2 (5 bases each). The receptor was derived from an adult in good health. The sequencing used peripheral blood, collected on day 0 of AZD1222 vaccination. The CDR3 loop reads CASSWGSELLTDTQYF. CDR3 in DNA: TGTGCCAGCAGCTGGGGGTCGGAACTCTTGACAGATACGCAGTATTTT.